The rows below give T cell receptor beta chains drawn from one sample of a study of radiation and T cells in renal cell carcinoma. TCRdb's copy holds only in-frame clones and misses some; the assay was immunoSEQ multiplex PCR. The sample contains some 100,000 clones, 70% to 85% of which appear only once. The material was blood, obtained from a patient whose treatment included radiotherapy and nephrectomy. These receptors all stem from a man aged 55-75 years with renal cell carcinoma. CDR3s include the opening cysteine and the closing phenylalanine or tryptophan. The D gene is left open where the match is weak. The listing skips clone size in some rows; elsewhere it reads once, few, many or a size class.

v_call: TRBV28; clone_size: .; d_call: TRBD1; j_call: TRBJ2-1; cdr3_aa: CASRAGGDNEQFF; cdr3_nt: TGTGCCAGCAGGGCAGGGGGAGACAATGAGCAGTTCTTC
v_call: TRBV2; clone_size: few; d_call: .; j_call: TRBJ1-3; cdr3_aa: CASSEWGNSGNTIYF; cdr3_nt: TGTGCCAGCAGTGAATGGGGAAACTCTGGAAACACCATATATTTT
v_call: TRBV15; clone_size: .; d_call: .; j_call: TRBJ2-1; cdr3_aa: CATSSPQELDPEQFF; cdr3_nt: TGTGCCACCAGCAGCCCACAAGAACTGGACCCGGAGCAGTTCTTC
v_call: TRBV5-1; clone_size: .; d_call: TRBD2; j_call: TRBJ2-7; cdr3_aa: CASSLTSGSYEQYF; cdr3_nt: TGCGCCAGCAGCTTGACTAGCGGCTCCTACGAGCAGTACTTC
v_call: TRBV29-1; clone_size: .; d_call: TRBD2; j_call: TRBJ2-1; cdr3_aa: CSVLGTSGRMNSYNEQFF; cdr3_nt: TGCAGCGTCTTAGGGACTAGCGGGCGAATGAATTCCTACAATGAGCAGTTCTTC
v_call: TRBV19; clone_size: .; d_call: .; j_call: TRBJ2-5; cdr3_aa: CASSRRRGPSETQYF; cdr3_nt: TGTGCCAGTAGTCGGCGCAGGGGCCCATCGGAGACCCAGTACTTC
v_call: TRBV6-5; clone_size: .; d_call: .; j_call: TRBJ1-3; cdr3_aa: CASSYKGISGNTIYF; cdr3_nt: TGTGCCAGCAGTTACAAGGGTATCTCTGGAAACACCATATATTTT
v_call: TRBV5-6; clone_size: .; d_call: TRBD1; j_call: TRBJ2-7; cdr3_aa: CASSPGTGIGWSYEQYF; cdr3_nt: TGTGCCAGCAGCCCCGGGACAGGGATTGGATGGTCCTACGAGCAGTACTTC
v_call: TRBV2; clone_size: once; d_call: .; j_call: TRBJ1-2; cdr3_aa: CASSYRAANYGYTF; cdr3_nt: TGTGCCAGCAGTTACAGGGCAGCTAACTATGGCTACACCTTC
v_call: TRBV2; clone_size: .; d_call: TRBD2; j_call: TRBJ2-1; cdr3_aa: CASRAGTSGSHEQFF; cdr3_nt: TGTGCCAGCAGGGCCGGGACTAGCGGGAGCCATGAGCAGTTCTTC
v_call: TRBV14; clone_size: .; d_call: .; j_call: TRBJ1-2; cdr3_aa: CASSQDLGANYGYTF; cdr3_nt: TGTGCCAGCAGCCAAGATTTGGGAGCTAACTATGGCTACACCTTC
v_call: TRBV4-1; clone_size: .; d_call: TRBD2; j_call: TRBJ2-4; cdr3_aa: CASSHWGVVVAGNIQYF; cdr3_nt: TGCGCCAGCAGCCATTGGGGCGTAGTAGTAGCGGGAAACATTCAGTACTTC
v_call: TRBV7-8; clone_size: once; d_call: .; j_call: TRBJ2-5; cdr3_aa: CASSFGQRETQYF; cdr3_nt: TGTGCCAGCAGCTTTGGACAGAGGGAGACCCAGTACTTC
v_call: TRBV28; clone_size: .; d_call: TRBD1; j_call: TRBJ2-2; cdr3_aa: CASSLVGGQGDGTGELFF; cdr3_nt: TGTGCCAGCAGTTTAGTAGGGGGACAGGGGGATGGCACCGGGGAGCTGTTTTTT
v_call: TRBV25-1; clone_size: many; d_call: .; j_call: TRBJ1-1; cdr3_aa: CASSGRTVPDTEAFF; cdr3_nt: TGTGCCAGCAGTGGGCGGACAGTCCCGGACACTGAAGCTTTCTTT
v_call: TRBV19; clone_size: .; d_call: .; j_call: TRBJ2-3; cdr3_aa: CASNVRGTDTQYF; cdr3_nt: TGTGCCAGTAACGTAAGGGGTACAGATACGCAGTATTTT
v_call: TRBV2; clone_size: .; d_call: .; j_call: TRBJ1-4; cdr3_aa: CASSEARRGNEKLFF; cdr3_nt: TGTGCCAGCAGTGAAGCGAGGCGGGGTAATGAAAAACTGTTTTTT
v_call: TRBV7-2; clone_size: .; d_call: .; j_call: TRBJ2-5; cdr3_aa: CASSVVGSSGETQYF; cdr3_nt: TGTGCCAGCAGCGTAGTTGGTTCTAGTGGAGAGACCCAGTACTTC
v_call: TRBV19; clone_size: few; d_call: .; j_call: TRBJ2-1; cdr3_aa: CASSATGTRSPNEQFF; cdr3_nt: TGTGCCAGTAGTGCTACCGGGACCCGCAGTCCCAATGAGCAGTTCTTC
v_call: TRBV6-6; clone_size: .; d_call: TRBD1; j_call: TRBJ2-3; cdr3_aa: CASSYPGQGTDTQYF; cdr3_nt: TGTGCCAGCAGTTACCCGGGACAGGGGACAGATACGCAGTATTTT
v_call: TRBV5-6; clone_size: .; d_call: TRBD1; j_call: TRBJ2-4; cdr3_aa: CASSFRLDRENIQYF; cdr3_nt: TGTGCCAGCAGCTTCCGGCTGGACAGGGAAAACATTCAGTACTTC
v_call: TRBV27; clone_size: .; d_call: .; j_call: TRBJ1-1; cdr3_aa: CASSLWVANKGTEAFF; cdr3_nt: TGTGCCAGCAGTTTATGGGTCGCCAACAAGGGGACTGAAGCTTTCTTT
v_call: TRBV5-1; clone_size: .; d_call: .; j_call: TRBJ2-7; cdr3_aa: CASSSTDYEQYF; cdr3_nt: TGCGCCAGCAGCTCAACAGACTACGAGCAGTACTTC
v_call: TRBV19; clone_size: .; d_call: .; j_call: TRBJ2-7; cdr3_aa: CASSSSSATYEQYF; cdr3_nt: TGTGCCAGTAGTTCTTCTAGCGCGACCTACGAGCAGTACTTC
v_call: TRBV7-9; clone_size: .; d_call: TRBD1; j_call: TRBJ1-2; cdr3_aa: CASSSGTEYGYTF; cdr3_nt: TGTGCCAGCAGCTCCGGGACAGAGTATGGCTACACCTTC
v_call: TRBV5-1; clone_size: .; d_call: TRBD1; j_call: TRBJ2-5; cdr3_aa: CASSSGQGRQETQYF; cdr3_nt: TGCGCCAGCAGCTCGGGACAGGGGAGGCAAGAGACCCAGTACTTC
v_call: TRBV11-3; clone_size: .; d_call: TRBD2; j_call: TRBJ2-1; cdr3_aa: CASSLERGLNNEQFF; cdr3_nt: TGTGCCAGCAGCCTAGAGAGGGGACTAAACAATGAGCAGTTCTTC
v_call: TRBV6-1; clone_size: .; d_call: TRBD1; j_call: TRBJ1-4; cdr3_aa: CASSNRDRDNEKLFF; cdr3_nt: TGTGCCAGCAGTAATCGGGACAGGGATAATGAAAAACTGTTTTTT